These T cell receptor beta chains were read from a single sample in a study of long-term antiretroviral therapy in people with HIV. The data were produced by immunoSEQ multiplex PCR, yet TCRdb's version contains in-frame clones alone and is incomplete. The repertoire has about 17,000 clones, roughly 71% of them found once; the top ten carry about 15%. The starting material was unsorted PBMCs, obtained roughly 2.5 years before starting antiretroviral therapy. These TCRs come from a woman between 45 and 60 years old with HIV. Both conserved end residues are part of each CDR3. Fields, in order: clone size, J gene, D gene, V gene, CDR3 protein, CDR3 DNA. D genes are given only for firm matches. Some rows have no size entry. The others give once, few or many, or a class for an expanded clone.

clone size: .
J gene: TRBJ1-5
D gene: TRBD1
V gene: TRBV5-5
CDR3 protein: CASSLDRGKVYSNQPQHF
CDR3 DNA: TGTGCCAGCAGCTTGGACAGGGGAAAGGTTTATAGCAATCAGCCCCAGCATTTT

clone size: few
J gene: TRBJ2-2
D gene: .
V gene: TRBV5-1
CDR3 protein: CASSLASGITGELFF
CDR3 DNA: TGCGCCAGCAGCTTGGCCTCGGGGATCACCGGGGAGCTGTTTTTT

clone size: .
J gene: TRBJ1-5
D gene: .
V gene: TRBV6-5
CDR3 protein: CASSRYRYDQPQHF
CDR3 DNA: TGTGCCAGCAGCAGATACAGGTACGATCAGCCCCAGCATTTT

clone size: .
J gene: TRBJ2-2
D gene: TRBD1
V gene: TRBV11-3
CDR3 protein: CASSLGQGAPGPGELFF
CDR3 DNA: TGTGCCAGCAGCTTAGGGCAGGGGGCGCCGGGACCCGGGGAGCTGTTTTTT

clone size: medium-sized
J gene: TRBJ1-5
D gene: .
V gene: TRBV6-5
CDR3 protein: CASSPPNPQPQHF
CDR3 DNA: TGTGCCAGCAGCCCACCGAACCCTCAGCCCCAGCATTTT

clone size: .
J gene: TRBJ1-5
D gene: .
V gene: TRBV5-5
CDR3 protein: CASSFSGHGGHSNQPQHF
CDR3 DNA: TGTGCCAGCAGCTTTTCCGGCCACGGAGGCCACAGCAATCAGCCCCAGCATTTT

clone size: .
J gene: TRBJ2-1
D gene: TRBD2
V gene: TRBV9
CDR3 protein: CASSRLTSGGSNEQFF
CDR3 DNA: TGTGCCAGCAGCCGACTGACTAGCGGGGGAAGCAATGAGCAGTTCTTC

clone size: .
J gene: TRBJ1-5
D gene: TRBD1
V gene: TRBV30
CDR3 protein: CAWTGTGQNQPQHF
CDR3 DNA: TGTGCCTGGACAGGGACAGGGCAGAATCAGCCCCAGCATTTT

clone size: .
J gene: TRBJ1-2
D gene: .
V gene: TRBV19
CDR3 protein: CASSIGRQDGYTF
CDR3 DNA: TGTGCCAGTAGTATAGGCAGACAAGATGGCTACACCTTC

clone size: once
J gene: TRBJ1-5
D gene: .
V gene: TRBV4-1
CDR3 protein: CASSQNRDGYSNQPQHF
CDR3 DNA: TGCGCCAGCAGCCAAAACCGGGACGGCTATAGCAATCAGCCCCAGCATTTT

clone size: .
J gene: TRBJ1-2
D gene: .
V gene: TRBV19
CDR3 protein: CASRPDGLLQKGRGYTF
CDR3 DNA: TGTGCCAGCCGACCCGACGGACTGCTACAAAAGGGTCGTGGCTACACCTTC

clone size: .
J gene: TRBJ1-1
D gene: .
V gene: TRBV6-1
CDR3 protein: CASSELPDRRWAGAFF
CDR3 DNA: TGTGCCAGCAGTGAATTACCAGACAGGAGGTGGGCTGGAGCTTTCTTT

clone size: .
J gene: TRBJ2-5
D gene: .
V gene: TRBV18
CDR3 protein: CASSPGIQETQYF
CDR3 DNA: TGTGCCAGCTCACCAGGGATTCAAGAGACCCAGTACTTC

clone size: .
J gene: TRBJ2-6
D gene: TRBD1
V gene: TRBV4-1
CDR3 protein: CASSQPNSGQGSNVLTF
CDR3 DNA: TGCGCCAGCAGCCAACCCAACTCGGGACAGGGCTCCAACGTCCTGACTTTC

clone size: .
J gene: TRBJ1-1
D gene: TRBD1
V gene: TRBV6-5
CDR3 protein: CASSSAGGYTEAFF
CDR3 DNA: TGTGCCAGCAGTTCCGCAGGGGGCTACACTGAAGCTTTCTTT

clone size: .
J gene: TRBJ2-7
D gene: .
V gene: TRBV5-1
CDR3 protein: CASSLAARQDYEQYF
CDR3 DNA: TGCGCCAGCAGCTTGGCCGCTCGCCAGGATTACGAGCAGTACTTC

clone size: .
J gene: TRBJ1-5
D gene: .
V gene: TRBV6-5
CDR3 protein: CASRRQEGQPQHF
CDR3 DNA: TGTGCCAGCAGACGACAGGAAGGCCAGCCCCAGCATTTT

clone size: .
J gene: TRBJ1-4
D gene: .
V gene: TRBV9
CDR3 protein: CASSSSTDINEKLFF
CDR3 DNA: TGTGCCAGCAGCTCCTCGACAGACATTAATGAAAAACTGTTTTTT

clone size: once
J gene: TRBJ1-5
D gene: .
V gene: TRBV19
CDR3 protein: CASSTLRDIYQPQHF
CDR3 DNA: TGTGCCAGTAGTACTCTCCGGGACATCTATCAGCCCCAGCATTTT

clone size: .
J gene: TRBJ2-7
D gene: .
V gene: TRBV30
CDR3 protein: CAWSPRMGRSYEQYF
CDR3 DNA: TGTGCCTGGAGCCCGAGAATGGGGCGCTCCTACGAGCAGTACTTC

clone size: .
J gene: TRBJ1-4
D gene: .
V gene: TRBV4-1
CDR3 protein: CASSDARQSVGGGPNEKLFF
CDR3 DNA: TGCGCCAGCAGCGACGCCAGGCAAAGTGTAGGAGGAGGTCCTAATGAAAAACTGTTTTTT

clone size: .
J gene: TRBJ2-5
D gene: .
V gene: TRBV5-4
CDR3 protein: CASSLRRNQETQYF
CDR3 DNA: TGTGCCAGCAGCTTGAGGAGGAATCAAGAGACCCAGTACTTC

clone size: once
J gene: TRBJ2-2
D gene: .
V gene: TRBV6-1
CDR3 protein: CASKDRLYTGELFF
CDR3 DNA: TGTGCCAGCAAGGACAGATTATACACCGGGGAGCTGTTTTTT

clone size: .
J gene: TRBJ1-5
D gene: .
V gene: TRBV7-6
CDR3 protein: CASSPVKGNQPQHF
CDR3 DNA: TGTGCCAGCAGCCCAGTTAAGGGAAATCAGCCCCAGCATTTT

clone size: .
J gene: TRBJ1-1
D gene: .
V gene: TRBV6-5
CDR3 protein: CASSSPDSPTEAFF
CDR3 DNA: TGTGCCAGCAGTTCTCCGGACAGCCCCACTGAAGCTTTCTTT

clone size: .
J gene: TRBJ2-5
D gene: TRBD2
V gene: TRBV10-3
CDR3 protein: CAISETSGGKETQYF
CDR3 DNA: TGTGCCATCAGTGAAACTAGCGGGGGAAAGGAGACCCAGTACTTC

clone size: .
J gene: TRBJ1-2
D gene: TRBD1
V gene: TRBV5-5
CDR3 protein: CASSSGTGESLDGYTF
CDR3 DNA: TGTGCCAGCAGCTCCGGGACAGGGGAGTCCTTGGATGGCTACACCTTC

clone size: .
J gene: TRBJ1-1
D gene: .
V gene: TRBV21-1
CDR3 protein: CASSKAYGHDTEAFF
CDR3 DNA: TGTGCCAGCAGCAAAGCGTATGGACACGACACTGAAGCTTTCTTT

clone size: once
J gene: TRBJ1-1
D gene: .
V gene: TRBV5-8
CDR3 protein: CASSLMQDTEAFF
CDR3 DNA: TGTGCCAGCAGCTTGATGCAAGACACTGAAGCTTTCTTT

clone size: once
J gene: TRBJ2-5
D gene: .
V gene: TRBV5-1
CDR3 protein: CASSLRRNQETQYF
CDR3 DNA: TGCGCCAGCAGCTTGCGGCGGAACCAAGAGACCCAGTACTTC

clone size: .
J gene: TRBJ1-1
D gene: .
V gene: TRBV9
CDR3 protein: CASSVGQAMNTEAFF
CDR3 DNA: TGTGCCAGCAGCGTAGGGCAGGCCATGAACACTGAAGCTTTCTTT

clone size: .
J gene: TRBJ1-6
D gene: .
V gene: TRBV5-1
CDR3 protein: CASSLATGSSYNSPLHF
CDR3 DNA: TGCGCCAGCAGCTTGGCAACAGGGAGCTCCTATAATTCACCCCTCCACTTT

clone size: few
J gene: TRBJ2-5
D gene: .
V gene: TRBV5-6
CDR3 protein: CASSPVGWETQYF
CDR3 DNA: TGTGCCAGCAGTCCCGTGGGATGGGAGACCCAGTACTTC

clone size: .
J gene: TRBJ2-5
D gene: TRBD2
V gene: TRBV7-6
CDR3 protein: CASSPIAGEETQYF
CDR3 DNA: TGTGCCAGCAGCCCAATAGCGGGGGAAGAGACCCAGTACTTC

clone size: .
J gene: TRBJ1-2
D gene: .
V gene: TRBV5-4
CDR3 protein: CASSRGGIYGYTF
CDR3 DNA: TGTGCCAGCAGCAGGGGAGGAATCTATGGCTACACCTTC

clone size: .
J gene: TRBJ1-2
D gene: .
V gene: TRBV7-9
CDR3 protein: CASSLRGAYGYTF
CDR3 DNA: TGTGCCAGCAGCTTGAGAGGGGCCTATGGCTACACCTTC

clone size: .
J gene: TRBJ1-2
D gene: TRBD1
V gene: TRBV7-1
CDR3 protein: CASSPTGVYGYTF
CDR3 DNA: TGTGCCAGCAGCCCGACAGGGGTCTATGGCTACACCTTC